Listed here are 8 T cell receptor beta chains from one sample, sequenced in a study of regulatory T cells in long-lasting Graves disease. Both iRepertoire HTBI primers and Arm-PCR of CDR3 regions were used to build the TCR beta libraries. A single record per CDR3 protein comes from TCRdb applying MiXCR to the multiplex PCR reads. The repertoire includes about 660,000 distinct CDR3 sequences, about 32% of them detected once, and around 42% sits in the top ten. Time point in this sample: persistent/refractory GD, antithyroid drugs over 5 years with positive TRAb. There was RNA extracted from PBMCs, and the TCR library was made from it. The material sequenced was peripheral blood mononuclear cells (PBMCs), taken when the disease was refractory, from a patient treated with antithyroid drugs. The receptors here all came from a female donor with Graves disease.

This chain uses TRBV20-1 with TRBJ1-5; 7 nucleotides align to TRBD1. CDR1 and CDR2 from the germline V gene are DFQATT and SNEGSKA (reference sequence). The CDR3 covers 15 residues. V lost 4 bases and J lost 2; bases outside the gene matches: 8. The CDR3 protein is CSAKSLTGGNQPQHF. As DNA, the CDR3 is TGCAGTGCTAAGAGCCTAACAGGGGGCAATCAGCCCCAGCATTTT.

J is TRBJ2-2 and V is TRBV2, with 7 bases fitting TRBD2. Germline V gene sequence: CDR1 SNHLY, CDR2 FYNNEI. The CDR3 runs 16 residues. Trimming took 6 bases from V and 4 from J; bases not matched to a gene: 11. The CDR3 sequence is CASSLGGGSGTGELFF. In nucleotides, the CDR3 is TGTGCCAGCAGCTTAGGAGGCGGGAGTGGCACCGGGGAGCTGTTTTTT.

CDR3 protein: CASSDRIQNYGYTF. The CDR3 DNA is TGTGCCAGCAGTGATCGCATCCAGAACTATGGCTACACCTTC. V gene TRBV6-2 or TRBV6-3 combines with J gene TRBJ1-2, with unresolved D. CDR3 length: 14 amino acids. Germline V CDR1 and CDR2: MNHEY, SVGEGT. V was clipped by 5 bases and J by 2 bases, with 12 bases between them.

This chain uses TRBV29-1 with TRBJ1-1; TRBD1 is a possible D gene (6 bases). This CDR3 contains 13 residues. Per the germline V gene, CDR1 is SQVTM and CDR2 is ANQGSEA. V was shortened by 6 bases and J by 4 bases, with 15 bases between the two germline ends. The CDR3 DNA follows: TGCAGCGTGAGTCAGGGGTCGACCACTGAAGCTTTCTTT. This codes for CSVSQGSTTEAFF.

This clonotype was detected once. The rearrangement joins TRBV5-8 to TRBJ1-5; D is perhaps TRBD1 (5 bases). The CDR3 has 15 amino acids. V was shortened by 4 bases and J by 0 bases, with 11 bases between the two germline ends. Germline V CDR1 and CDR2: SGHTS, YDEGEE. The CDR3, as DNA: TGTGCCAGCAGCGCTGGGGGATATAGCAATCAGCCCCAGCATTTT. It encodes CASSAGGYSNQPQHF.

This chain links TRBV6-2 or TRBV6-3 with TRBJ2-3; TRBD2 agrees at 12 bases. The CDR3 runs 17 residues. Trimming took 1 base from V and 3 from J; bases not matched to a gene: 5. Germline values: CDR1 MNHEY, CDR2 SVGEGT. The CDR3 DNA sequence: TGTGCCAGCAGTTACTTGGGACTAGCGGGCGCTACAGATACGCAGTATTTT. Its protein is CASSYLGLAGATDTQYF.

CDR3 DNA sequence: TGTGCCAGGGAGCGTAGGACCGCCGGCTCTGGGGCCAACGTCCTGACTTTC. Protein: CARERRTAGSGANVLTF. The chain couples TRBV24-1 to TRBJ2-6, with a weak D call TRBD2 (5 bases). In germline, CDR1 is KGHDR, CDR2 SFDVKD. V was shortened by 11 bases and J by 0 bases, with 19 bases between the two germline ends. The CDR3 runs to 17 residues.

V and J are TRBV5-1 and TRBJ2-7, with 10 nucleotides matching TRBD1. Germline V gene lookup returns CDR1 SGHRS and CDR2 YFSETQ. J gave up 2 bases and V 4 bases, and 3 bases lay outside the gene matches. The CDR3 is made up of 14 amino acids. The CDR3 reads CASSLDRGAYEQYF. The CDR3 DNA follows: TGCGCCAGCAGCCTGGACAGGGGGGCCTACGAGCAGTACTTC. Together with reference TRBV5-1 and TRBJ2-7, the CDR3 gives the full variable domain: KAGVTQTPRYLIKTRGQQVTLSCSPISGHRSVSWYQQTPGQGLQFLFEYFSETQRNKGNFPGRFSGRQFSNSRSEMNVSTLELGDSALYLCASSLDRGAYEQYFGPGTRLTVT.